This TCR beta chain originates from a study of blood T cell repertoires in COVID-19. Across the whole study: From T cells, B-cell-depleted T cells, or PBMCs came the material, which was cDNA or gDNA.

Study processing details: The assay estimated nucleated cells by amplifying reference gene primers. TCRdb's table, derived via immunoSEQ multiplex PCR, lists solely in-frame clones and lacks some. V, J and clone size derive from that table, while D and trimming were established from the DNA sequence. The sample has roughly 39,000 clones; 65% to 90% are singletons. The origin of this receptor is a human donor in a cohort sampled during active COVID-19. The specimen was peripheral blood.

This CDR3 reads CASSFSPRLGGRGDTQYF. The CDR3 coding sequence is TGTGCCAGCAGTTTCTCCCCCCGACTGGGCGGGAGGGGAGATACGCAGTATTTT. The chain uses TRBV6-2 or TRBV6-3 and TRBJ2-3; 9 bases align to TRBD2. The junction had 16 bases not matched to a gene; V was cut back by 4 bases and J by 5 bases. Germline values: CDR1 MNHEY, CDR2 SVGEGT. The CDR3 runs to 18 residues.